The entry below gives a single T cell receptor (beta chain) sequence along with its context. The antigen is not known. Primers: 60 Vbeta forward and 13 Jbeta reverse. Assay: immunoSEQ multiplex PCR; the TCRdb copy retains only in-frame clones and omits some. The table includes under 200,000 clones, about 76% detected once. This CDR3 is built from 17 residues. V dropped 0 bases and J dropped 1 base, with 13 bases sitting between them. CDR1 MGHRA and CDR2 YSYEKL come from the germline V gene. The data are from a study of cytomegalovirus exposure and HLA in healthy donors. Study-wide findings and caveats: Within a later analysis, the majority of CMV-associated TCR beta chains appeared HLA-restricted. In a later analysis, a missense DCLRE1C variant was linked to TCR beta V- and J-gene trimming. Previous analysis showed most TCR beta V segments were productive about 90% or about 30% of the time.

The chain links TRBV4-1 to TRBJ1-5; a weak D match, TRBD1 (6 bases). The receptor was isolated from a male donor in good health and CMV-seropositive. The sample taken for sequencing was PBMCs. CDR3 region: CASSQDLGGLSNQPQHF. The CDR3 DNA reads TGCGCCAGCAGCCAAGATCTCGGGGGGCTGAGCAATCAGCCCCAGCATTTT.